A selection of T cell receptor beta chains follows, all from one sample in a study of T cell responses to AZD1222 COVID-19 vaccine. The assay was immunoSEQ multiplex PCR, and TCRdb's table has in-frame clones only and misses some. Altogether 95,000 to 150,000 clones are present, about 91% being singletons, with the ten largest covering about 5%. This sample comprised peripheral blood, obtained on day 0 of AZD1222 vaccination. Every receptor here comes from an adult in good health. The CDR3 runs from the conserved cysteine through the conserved F or W. A D gene is named only where the DNA matches it firmly. Expanded clones are given a class, and other clones once, few, many or no size at all.

j_gene: TRBJ1-2
v_gene: TRBV2
abundance: NA
d_gene: NA
len: 14
CDR3aa: CASSQGSWDYGYTF
CDR3nt: TGTGCCAGCAGTCAGGGCAGTTGGGACTATGGCTACACCTTC

j_gene: TRBJ1-1
v_gene: TRBV4-2
abundance: NA
d_gene: NA
len: 17
CDR3aa: CASSQPGRSSGNTEAFF
CDR3nt: TGTGCCAGCAGCCAACCCGGGAGGAGTTCGGGGAACACTGAAGCTTTCTTT

j_gene: TRBJ2-7
v_gene: TRBV7-9
abundance: NA
d_gene: TRBD2
len: 16
CDR3aa: CASSLKYGTSPYEQYF
CDR3nt: TGTGCCAGCAGCTTAAAGTATGGGACTAGCCCCTACGAGCAGTACTTC

j_gene: TRBJ1-6
v_gene: TRBV4-3
abundance: once
d_gene: NA
len: 16
CDR3aa: CASSQEGGPHNSPLHF
CDR3nt: TGCGCCAGCAGCCAAGAGGGGGGGCCCCATAATTCACCCCTCCACTTT

j_gene: TRBJ1-2
v_gene: TRBV28
abundance: NA
d_gene: TRBD1
len: 15
CDR3aa: CASSKTGGANYGYTF
CDR3nt: TGTGCCAGCAGCAAGACAGGGGGCGCGAACTATGGCTACACCTTC

j_gene: TRBJ2-5
v_gene: TRBV18
abundance: NA
d_gene: NA
len: 13
CDR3aa: CASSRSGQETQYF
CDR3nt: TGTGCCAGCTCACGTTCAGGGCAAGAGACCCAGTACTTC

j_gene: TRBJ2-2
v_gene: TRBV9
abundance: NA
d_gene: TRBD1
len: 15
CDR3aa: CASSVGQGYTGELFF
CDR3nt: TGTGCCAGCAGCGTAGGACAGGGGTACACCGGGGAGCTGTTTTTT

j_gene: TRBJ1-2
v_gene: TRBV4-3
abundance: once
d_gene: NA
len: 13
CDR3aa: CASSQQVNYGYTF
CDR3nt: TGCGCCAGCAGCCAACAGGTTAACTATGGCTACACCTTC

j_gene: TRBJ1-4
v_gene: TRBV3-1/TRBV3-2
abundance: NA
d_gene: TRBD1
len: 15
CDR3aa: CASSRGGTVNEKLFF
CDR3nt: TGTGCCAGCAGCCGAGGTGGGACAGTTAATGAAAAACTGTTTTTT

j_gene: TRBJ1-3
v_gene: TRBV18
abundance: NA
d_gene: NA
len: 17
CDR3aa: CASSPRAATSTGNTIYF
CDR3nt: TGTGCCAGCTCACCCCGGGCAGCCACTTCAACTGGAAACACCATATATTTT

j_gene: TRBJ2-1
v_gene: TRBV7-3
abundance: NA
d_gene: NA
len: 15
CDR3aa: CASSSSGTTNNEQFF
CDR3nt: TGTGCCAGCAGCTCATCCGGGACAACGAACAATGAGCAGTTCTTC

j_gene: TRBJ2-7
v_gene: TRBV7-8
abundance: NA
d_gene: NA
len: 15
CDR3aa: CASSLAPAGSYEQYF
CDR3nt: TGTGCCAGCAGCTTAGCTCCGGCGGGGAGCTACGAGCAGTACTTC

j_gene: TRBJ2-1
v_gene: TRBV7-3
abundance: NA
d_gene: NA
len: 12
CDR3aa: CASGGRNNEQFF
CDR3nt: TGTGCCAGCGGGGGTAGAAACAATGAGCAGTTCTTC

j_gene: TRBJ2-6
v_gene: TRBV15
abundance: NA
d_gene: NA
len: 13
CDR3aa: CATQLQGANVLTF
CDR3nt: TGTGCCACCCAACTACAAGGGGCCAACGTCCTGACTTTC

j_gene: TRBJ1-1
v_gene: TRBV2
abundance: NA
d_gene: NA
len: 14
CDR3aa: CASSGDSLNTEAFF
CDR3nt: TGTGCCAGCAGTGGTGACAGCCTAAACACTGAAGCTTTCTTT

j_gene: TRBJ2-2
v_gene: TRBV9
abundance: NA
d_gene: NA
len: 18
CDR3aa: CASSVGPGGQSNTGELFF
CDR3nt: TGTGCCAGCAGCGTAGGTCCAGGGGGGCAATCGAACACCGGGGAGCTGTTTTTT

j_gene: TRBJ1-2
v_gene: TRBV6-5
abundance: NA
d_gene: TRBD1
len: 13
CDR3aa: CASSRTGNLGYTF
CDR3nt: TGTGCCAGCAGTCGGACAGGGAATCTCGGCTACACCTTC

j_gene: TRBJ1-2
v_gene: TRBV28
abundance: NA
d_gene: NA
len: 13
CDR3aa: CASSEVRDYGYTF
CDR3nt: TGTGCCAGCAGCGAGGTGCGGGACTATGGCTACACCTTC

j_gene: TRBJ1-5
v_gene: TRBV2
abundance: NA
d_gene: TRBD1
len: 14
CDR3aa: CASSPRTGRQPQHF
CDR3nt: TGTGCCAGCAGTCCTAGGACAGGGAGGCAGCCCCAGCATTTT

j_gene: TRBJ2-6
v_gene: TRBV5-1
abundance: NA
d_gene: NA
len: 15
CDR3aa: CASYTGDSGANVLTF
CDR3nt: TGCGCCAGCTACACGGGGGACTCTGGGGCCAACGTCCTGACTTTC

j_gene: TRBJ1-4
v_gene: TRBV9
abundance: few
d_gene: NA
len: 15
CDR3aa: CASSVAGTGAEKLFF
CDR3nt: TGTGCCAGCAGCGTAGCGGGGACGGGGGCTGAAAAACTGTTTTTT

j_gene: TRBJ1-2
v_gene: TRBV4-1
abundance: once
d_gene: NA
len: 13
CDR3aa: CASSRPGAYGYTF
CDR3nt: TGCGCCAGCAGCCGCCCAGGAGCCTATGGCTACACCTTC

j_gene: TRBJ1-5
v_gene: TRBV14
abundance: few
d_gene: TRBD1
len: 15
CDR3aa: CASSQGTGEGQPQHF
CDR3nt: TGTGCCAGCAGCCAAGGGACAGGGGAGGGTCAGCCCCAGCATTTT

j_gene: TRBJ2-1
v_gene: TRBV7-2
abundance: NA
d_gene: NA
len: 13
CDR3aa: CASSLNGLNEQFF
CDR3nt: TGTGCCAGCAGCTTAAACGGACTGAATGAGCAGTTCTTC

j_gene: TRBJ2-7
v_gene: TRBV4-3
abundance: NA
d_gene: NA
len: 16
CDR3aa: CASSQDLRTQTYEQYF
CDR3nt: TGCGCCAGCAGCCAAGATTTAAGGACCCAAACCTACGAGCAGTACTTC

j_gene: TRBJ2-5
v_gene: TRBV9
abundance: NA
d_gene: TRBD1
len: 16
CDR3aa: CASSVASGTGRETQYF
CDR3nt: TGTGCCAGCAGCGTAGCCTCCGGGACAGGGAGAGAGACCCAGTACTTC

j_gene: TRBJ1-5
v_gene: TRBV2
abundance: NA
d_gene: NA
len: 15
CDR3aa: CASSVEAGGYQPQHF
CDR3nt: TGTGCCAGCAGCGTGGAAGCTGGCGGGTATCAGCCCCAGCATTTT

j_gene: TRBJ1-5
v_gene: TRBV4-2
abundance: NA
d_gene: NA
len: 15
CDR3aa: CASSQEWASNQPQHF
CDR3nt: TGTGCCAGCAGCCAAGAATGGGCTAGCAATCAGCCCCAGCATTTT

j_gene: TRBJ1-4
v_gene: TRBV11-2
abundance: NA
d_gene: NA
len: 14
CDR3aa: CASSFLELGEKLFF
CDR3nt: TGTGCCAGCAGTTTCTTGGAGCTAGGAGAAAAACTGTTTTTT

j_gene: TRBJ1-6
v_gene: TRBV5-1
abundance: NA
d_gene: NA
len: 14
CDR3aa: CASSLGGTAAPLHF
CDR3nt: TGCGCCAGCAGCTTGGGGGGGACCGCGGCACCCCTCCACTTT

j_gene: TRBJ1-1
v_gene: TRBV19
abundance: NA
d_gene: TRBD1
len: 15
CDR3aa: CASRPWTGANTEAFF
CDR3nt: TGTGCCAGTAGACCATGGACAGGAGCGAACACTGAAGCTTTCTTT

j_gene: TRBJ1-3
v_gene: TRBV4-1
abundance: once
d_gene: NA
len: 17
CDR3aa: CASSQYSGAVSGNTIYF
CDR3nt: TGCGCCAGCAGCCAATATTCAGGGGCTGTCTCTGGAAACACCATATATTTT

j_gene: TRBJ2-7
v_gene: TRBV10-3
abundance: once
d_gene: NA
len: 12
CDR3aa: CAISESSYEQYF
CDR3nt: TGTGCCATCAGTGAGTCGAGCTACGAGCAGTACTTC

j_gene: TRBJ2-1
v_gene: TRBV10-3
abundance: NA
d_gene: NA
len: 14
CDR3aa: CAISGGGADNEQFF
CDR3nt: TGTGCCATCAGTGGAGGGGGGGCCGACAATGAGCAGTTCTTC

j_gene: TRBJ2-7
v_gene: TRBV6-5
abundance: NA
d_gene: TRBD1
len: 14
CDR3aa: CASRGTGGGYEQYF
CDR3nt: TGTGCCAGCAGAGGGACAGGGGGTGGTTACGAGCAGTACTTC

j_gene: TRBJ1-4
v_gene: TRBV6-5
abundance: once
d_gene: NA
len: 14
CDR3aa: CASSGRLGVEKLFF
CDR3nt: TGTGCCAGCAGCGGCCGACTGGGTGTGGAAAAACTGTTTTTT

j_gene: TRBJ1-2
v_gene: TRBV5-1
abundance: NA
d_gene: TRBD1
len: 14
CDR3aa: CASSRSTGVEGYTF
CDR3nt: TGCGCCAGCAGCCGATCGACAGGGGTAGAAGGCTACACCTTC